The next 31 T cell receptor beta chains were all read from a single sample in a study of Tregs in tolerant kidney transplant recipients. Clones were sequenced by immunoSEQ multiplex PCR, and TCRdb holds only the in-frame ones, with some missing. The table records about 110,000 clones, nearly 90% of them present only once. Sequencing used CD4+ T cells from blood, obtained before the transplant. The receptors were gathered from a human donor who received a combined kidney and bone marrow transplant.

The genes are TRBV6-5 and TRBJ2-3; tentative D call: TRBD2 (5 bases). CDR3 size: 16 residues. V was pared by 0 bases and J by 0 bases, with 10 bases between. Germline V gene sequence: CDR1 MNHEY, CDR2 SVGAGI. CDR3 coding DNA: TGTGCCAGCAGTTACTCTCCAGCGGAGAGCACAGATACGCAGTATTTT. Amino acids: CASSYSPAESTDTQYF.

CDR3 nucleotides: TGTGCCAGCAGTACACTCCCGACACGCAACACAGATACGCAGTATTTT. Translated: CASSTLPTRNTDTQYF. This chain links TRBV27 with TRBJ2-3; no clear D. Trimming took off 5 bases at V and 2 bases at J, with 17 bases between the two ends. The germline gives CDR1 MNHEY, CDR2 SMNVEV (reference sequence). This CDR3 has 16 amino acids.

The chain combines TRBV11-2 with TRBJ2-1, with TRBD1 as a possible D gene (5 bases). Germline CDR1 SGHAT, CDR2 FQNNGV. Trimming removed 3 bases from V and 0 bases from J, with 12 bases in between. The CDR3 loop spans 16 amino acids. The CDR3 is CASSLGRLSSYNEQFF. In DNA, the CDR3 is TGTGCCAGCAGCTTGGGGCGCCTGAGCTCCTACAATGAGCAGTTCTTC.

A single count supports this clone. J is TRBJ1-3 and V is TRBV2, with TRBD1 matching over 7 bases. Germline trimming cut 6 bases from V and 1 base from J; bases unmatched to any gene: 6. Germline-derived CDR1 and CDR2 are SNHLY and FYNNEI. The CDR3 totals 15 residues. The CDR3 DNA is TGTGCCAGCAGCAACCCAGGGGGTTCTGGAAACACCATATATTTT. The encoded protein is CASSNPGGSGNTIYF.

V is TRBV19 and J is TRBJ2-5; 10 bases line up with TRBD2. Trimming took 7 bases from V and 5 from J; bases not matched to a gene: 10. This CDR3 contains 15 residues. The V gene's germline CDR1 is LNHDA and CDR2 SQIVND (reference sequence). The CDR3 DNA follows: TGTGCCAGTACCCCTCTAGCGGGGGTATTGGAGACCCAGTACTTC. It is translated as CASTPLAGVLETQYF.

V gene TRBV15 combines with J gene TRBJ2-3; 7 positions agree with TRBD1. CDR3 length: 15 amino acids. Germline V gives CDR1 LNHNV, CDR2 YYDKDF (reference sequence). The V segment lost 5 bases and the J segment 4 bases; nucleotides outside the gene matches: 9. CDR3 sequence (DNA): TGTGCCACCAGCGGGGAGCTCCAGGGGGCAGATACGCAGTATTTT. This codes for CATSGELQGADTQYF.

V is TRBV7-9 and J is TRBJ2-7; D gene ambiguous. The V end lost 3 bases, the J end lost 6 bases, and 18 bases lay between the germline ends. Per germline, CDR1 SEHNR and CDR2 FQNEAQ (reference sequence). The CDR3 length is 15 residues. CDR3 sequence reads: CASSLFYSIESEQYF. In DNA form, the CDR3 reads TGTGCCAGCAGCTTGTTTTACTCCATAGAATCCGAGCAGTACTTC. The complete variable domain, with remaining parts taken from reference TRBV7-9 and TRBJ2-7, reads DTGVSQNPRHKITKRGQNVTFRCDPISEHNRLYWYRQTLGQGPEFLTYFQNEAQLEKSRLLSDRFSAERPKGSFSTLEIQRTEQGDSAMYLCASSLFYSIESEQYFGPGTRLTVT.

The V call is TRBV11-2, the J call TRBJ2-5, with 12 bases matching TRBD2. Losses at the gene ends were 0 bases for V and 5 bases for J; bases not matched to a gene: 4. Germline V gene data show CDR1 as SGHAT and CDR2 as FQNNGV. This CDR3 region has 16 residues. The DNA for the CDR3 is TGTGCCAGCAGCTTAGATCGCCTAGCGGGGGGGGAGACCCAGTACTTC. It codes for CASSLDRLAGGETQYF.

CDR3 sequence: CASSLVGEQYF. The CDR3 DNA reads as TGTGCCAGCAGCTTGGTCGGCGAGCAGTACTTC. The V and J genes are TRBV5-5 and TRBJ2-7, with D uncertain. Trimming cost V 0 bases and J 6 bases, with 4 bases left between them. The CDR3 runs to 11 residues. Germline lookup yields CDR1 SGHKS and CDR2 YYEKEE (reference sequence).

J is TRBJ2-5 and V is TRBV5-1, with 9 bases aligning to TRBD1. The ends lost 0 bases at V and 4 bases at J; junction bases unmatched: 4. The CDR3 sequence is 15 residues long. CDR1 and CDR2 from the germline V gene are SGHRS and YFSETQ. CDR3 amino acids: CASSLGTGGRETQYF. CDR3 sequence (DNA): TGCGCCAGCAGCTTGGGAACAGGGGGCCGAGAGACCCAGTACTTC.

CDR3 sequence: CASSRQEGREQYF. The CDR3 DNA follows: TGTGCCAGTAGTCGGCAAGAAGGGAGGGAGCAGTACTTC. The rearrangement joins TRBV19 to TRBJ2-7; TRBD2 is a possible D gene (6 bases). Trimming removed 5 bases from V and 7 bases from J, with 15 bases in between. The CDR3 length is 13 residues. Germline CDR1 and CDR2: LNHDA and SQIVND (reference sequence).

This clone was seen a handful of times. The chain carries TRBV30 and TRBJ2-7; D gene unclear. Trimming took 0 bases from V and 4 from J, leaving 10 bases between them. This CDR3 has 13 residues. The germline V gene encodes CDR1 GTSNPN and CDR2 SVGIG (reference sequence). CDR3: CAWSVQTAYEQYF. The CDR3 DNA reads TGTGCCTGGAGTGTACAGACGGCTTACGAGCAGTACTTC.

V gene TRBV5-1 combines with J gene TRBJ1-1, with TRBD1 matching 9 bases. The V gene end was trimmed by 3 bases and the J gene end by 4 bases; junction bases not matched to a gene: 10. The CDR3 length is 16 residues. Per germline, CDR1 SGHRS and CDR2 YFSETQ. The CDR3 protein is CASSWDRDTLGTEAFF. The DNA of the CDR3 is TGCGCCAGCAGCTGGGACAGGGATACCTTGGGCACTGAAGCTTTCTTT.

V and J are TRBV7-2 and TRBJ2-4, with D possibly matching TRBD2 (6 bases). The germline V and J ends were trimmed by 1 base and 0 bases, with 19 bases remaining between them. The CDR3 totals 19 residues. Germline V gives CDR1 SGHTA, CDR2 FQGNSA. The CDR3 spells CASSLGGGVEGIAKNIQYF. The CDR3 coding sequence is TGTGCCAGCAGCTTAGGGGGCGGGGTGGAGGGCATAGCCAAAAACATTCAGTACTTC.

The CDR3 reads CASSYLSPEKLFF. The CDR3 DNA follows: TGTGCCAGCAGTTATCTGAGTCCTGAAAAACTGTTTTTT. V usage is TRBV6-5 and J usage is TRBJ1-4; D call uncertain. CDR1 MNHEY and CDR2 SVGAGI come from the germline V gene. With 3 bases removed from V and 7 bases from J, the gap between germline ends came to 9 bases. The CDR3 length is 13 residues.

The chain has TRBV6-1 and TRBJ1-5; D call uncertain. The germline CDR1 and CDR2 sequences are MNHNS and SASEGT. This CDR3 is built from 11 residues. Trimming stripped 1 base from V and 9 bases from J, with 4 bases between. CDR3 in amino acids: CASSEDLPQHF. As DNA, the CDR3 is TGTGCCAGCAGTGAAGACTTGCCCCAGCATTTT.

This chain uses TRBV11-2 with TRBJ1-3, with a weak D call TRBD1 (5 bases). Germline V gene data show CDR1 as SGHAT and CDR2 as FQNNGV. V shed 2 bases and J shed 2 bases, with 10 bases lying between them. The CDR3 extends over 15 amino acids. The DNA for the CDR3 is TGTGCCAGCAGCTTATCAGGGTCGGCTGGAAACACCATATATTTT. It translates to CASSLSGSAGNTIYF. Based on the CDR3 plus reference TRBV11-2 and TRBJ1-3, the full variable domain is EAGVAQSPRYKIIEKRQSVAFWCNPISGHATLYWYQQILGQGPKLLIQFQNNGVVDDSQLPKDRFSAERLKGVDSTLKIQPAKLEDSAVYLCASSLSGSAGNTIYFGEGSWLTVV.

This clone was observed a handful of times. The chain has TRBV11-2 and TRBJ1-6; D perhaps matches TRBD1 (6 bases). This CDR3 is built from 14 residues. The V and J ends lost 4 bases and 9 bases respectively, with 13 bases between them. Germline values: CDR1 SGHAT, CDR2 FQNNGV. This CDR3 reads CASSSTGSGSPLHF. The CDR3, as DNA: TGTGCCAGCAGCTCTACAGGGTCAGGTTCACCCCTCCACTTT.

The V gene is TRBV21-1, the J gene TRBJ1-5; the tabulated D call, TRBD1, remains unverified against the DNA. TRBV21-1 is a pseudogene segment. The CDR3 totals 22 residues. The CDR3 sequence is CASSKWACGHRTGERWGQPQHF. The CDR3 DNA follows: TGTGCCAGCAGCAAATGGGCCTGTGGACACCGTACAGGAGAAAGATGGGGTCAGCCCCAGCATTTT.

The V gene is TRBV28, the J gene TRBJ2-2; 11 bases fit TRBD2. V dropped 6 bases and J dropped 0; count of bases not matched to a gene: 6. Germline V gene lookup returns CDR1 MDHEN and CDR2 SYDVKM. The CDR3 spans 17 residues. The CDR3 spells CASSRLAGPSNTGELFF. CDR3 sequence (DNA): TGTGCCAGCAGCCGACTAGCGGGGCCTTCGAACACCGGGGAGCTGTTTTTT.

This chain links TRBV6-6 with TRBJ2-3, with TRBD1 matching 9 bases. From germline, CDR1 is MNHNY and CDR2 SVGAGI (reference sequence). V lost 8 bases, J lost 4 bases, and 4 bases stayed unmatched. CDR3 size: 13 residues. In DNA form, the CDR3 reads TGTGCCAGCGAGGGACAGGGCTCAGATACGCAGTATTTT. Translation gives CASEGQGSDTQYF.

V usage is TRBV6-6 and J usage is TRBJ1-2, with D maybe TRBD1 (6 bases). V shed 0 bases and J shed 5 bases, with 13 bases lying between them. The CDR3 runs to 15 residues. Per germline, CDR1 MNHNY and CDR2 SVGAGI (reference sequence). CDR3 nucleotides: TGTGCCAGCAGTTACTCGCGGGGGCATCAGTATGGCTACACCTTC. Its protein is CASSYSRGHQYGYTF.

CDR3 sequence (DNA): TGTGCCAGCAGCGTACAGGCTAGCAATCAGCCCCAGCATTTT. Protein: CASSVQASNQPQHF. The chain links TRBV2 to TRBJ1-5; perhaps TRBD1 as D (5 bases). Germline V lookup: CDR1 SNHLY, CDR2 FYNNEI. The CDR3 has 14 amino acids. Trimming cost V 6 bases and J 0 bases, with 9 bases left between them.

The rearrangement uses TRBV14 and TRBJ2-1, with 13 bases identical to TRBD2. The CDR3 length is 16 residues. Germline CDR1 and CDR2: SGHDN and FVKESK. Germline trimming cut 4 bases from V and 3 bases from J; bases unmatched to any gene: 3. Here the CDR3 reads CASSLLAGGIYNEQFF. The CDR3 DNA is TGTGCCAGCAGCCTACTAGCGGGAGGGATCTACAATGAGCAGTTCTTC.

Many counts were recorded for this clone. The chain combines TRBV4-1 with TRBJ2-2; D perhaps matches TRBD2 (5 bases). The CDR3 spans 16 residues. CDR1 and CDR2 from the germline V gene are MGHRA and YSYEKL. V was pared by 4 bases and J by 3 bases, with 15 bases between. In DNA form, the CDR3 reads TGCGCCAGCAGCCGCCTTGGCGGGTCGGACACCGGGGAGCTGTTTTTT. Protein: CASSRLGGSDTGELFF.

The chain links TRBV6-1 to TRBJ2-7, with D possibly TRBD2 on 6 matching bases. CDR1 MNHNS and CDR2 SASEGT come from the germline V gene. Trimming removed 7 bases at V and 2 bases at J, with 15 bases between. The CDR3 is 14 residues long. This chain's CDR3 is CASTEEGIPYEQYF. The CDR3 DNA is TGTGCCAGCACTGAGGAGGGGATCCCCTACGAGCAGTACTTC.

This chain connects TRBV29-1 to TRBJ2-5; the match to TRBD1 covers 7 bases. In germline, CDR1 is SQVTM, CDR2 ANQGSEA. V lost 6 bases to trimming and J lost 3 bases; unmatched junction nucleotides: 10. CDR3 length: 14 amino acids. The CDR3 sequence is CSVVTGTKKETQYF. CDR3 nucleotide sequence: TGCAGCGTAGTGACAGGGACCAAGAAAGAGACCCAGTACTTC.

The rearrangement links TRBV5-1 to TRBJ2-2; D is possibly TRBD2 (6 bases). Germline lookup yields CDR1 SGHRS and CDR2 YFSETQ. This CDR3 region has 15 residues. Trimming cost V 4 bases and J 5 bases, with 15 bases left between them. The CDR3: CASSLDSAGTGELFF. The CDR3 region has the DNA TGCGCCAGCAGCCTCGACTCGGCGGGGACCGGGGAGCTGTTTTTT.

The chain has TRBV18 and TRBJ2-1, with 7 bases fitting TRBD2. The CDR3 sequence is 18 residues long. The germline CDR1 and CDR2 sequences are KGHSH and LQKENI. J gave up 0 bases and V 3 bases, and 11 bases lay outside the gene matches. This CDR3 is CASSPYLNSGYSYNEQFF. In nucleotides, the CDR3 is TGTGCCAGCTCACCTTATCTGAATAGCGGGTACTCCTACAATGAGCAGTTCTTC.

The rearrangement uses TRBV18 and TRBJ1-5, with 9 bases lining up with TRBD1. The CDR3 spans 17 residues. Per the germline V gene, CDR1 is KGHSH and CDR2 is LQKENI. Losses at the gene ends were 3 bases for V and 3 bases for J; bases not matched to a gene: 9. The CDR3 DNA sequence: TGTGCCAGCTCACCTTTAAACACACAGGGGGCCAATCAGCCCCAGCATTTT. Protein: CASSPLNTQGANQPQHF. The variable domain in full, with the rest retrieved from reference TRBV18 and TRBJ1-5, is NAGVMQNPRHLVRRRGQEARLRCSPMKGHSHVYWYRQLPEEGLKFMVYLQKENIIDESGMPKERFSAEFPKEGPSILRIQQVVRGDSAAYFCASSPLNTQGANQPQHFGDGTRLSIL.

V usage is TRBV10-2 and J usage is TRBJ1-5; D perhaps matches TRBD1 (5 bases). Trimming cost V 0 bases and J 8 bases, with 8 bases left between them. The germline gives CDR1 WSHSY, CDR2 SAAADI. The CDR3 is 13 residues long. The CDR3 region is CASSESTGEPQHF. The CDR3 bases are TGCGCCAGCAGTGAGTCGACGGGGGAGCCCCAGCATTTT.